This TCR beta chain is drawn from a study of PD-1 blockade in classical Hodgkin lymphoma. General study points: Complete responders' diversity at baseline resembled that of newly diagnosed patients. CD4+ TCR diversity climbed significantly by C4D1, unlike CD8+ TCR diversity. As was reported, newly diagnosed patients showed lower baseline TCR diversity than healthy donors did.

Every patient relapsed after autologous stem cell transplantation, and brentuximab vedotin exposure varied. In the case of this clone: What it recognizes is unknown.

Between the trimmed V and J ends, which lost 6 bases and 4 bases, there was a span of 11 bases. The length of the CDR3 is 13 residues. Germline lookup yields CDR1 SGHNT and CDR2 YENEEA. Produced via immunoSEQ multiplex PCR; TCRdb's table is partial and in-frame only. The sample includes about 61,000 clones, more than 80% of them seen just once. This specimen was peripheral blood mononuclear cells (PBMCs), taken at baseline. The TCR sequence derives from a human donor with classical Hodgkin lymphoma. This chain joins TRBV11-3 and TRBJ2-3; possibly TRBD1 for D (5 bases). CDR3 bases: TGTGCCAGCAGTCTTAGGGGCTCAGATACGCAGTATTTT. Translated: CASSLRGSDTQYF.